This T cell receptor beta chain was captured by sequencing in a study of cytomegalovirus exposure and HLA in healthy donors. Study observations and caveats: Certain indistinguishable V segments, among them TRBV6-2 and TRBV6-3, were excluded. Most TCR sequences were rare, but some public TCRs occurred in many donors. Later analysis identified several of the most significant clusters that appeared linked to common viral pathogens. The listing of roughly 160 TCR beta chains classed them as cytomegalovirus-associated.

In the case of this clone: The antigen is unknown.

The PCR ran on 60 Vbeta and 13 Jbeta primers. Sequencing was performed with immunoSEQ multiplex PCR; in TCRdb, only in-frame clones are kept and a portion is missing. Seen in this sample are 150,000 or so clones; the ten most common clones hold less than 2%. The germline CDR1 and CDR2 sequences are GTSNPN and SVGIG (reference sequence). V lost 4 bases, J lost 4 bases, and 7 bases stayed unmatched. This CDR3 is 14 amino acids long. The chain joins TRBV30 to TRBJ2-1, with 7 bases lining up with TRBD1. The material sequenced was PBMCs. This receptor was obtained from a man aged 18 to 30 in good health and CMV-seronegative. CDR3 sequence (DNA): TGTGCCTGGACCCGACAGGGACCGTACAATGAGCAGTTCTTC. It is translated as CAWTRQGPYNEQFF.